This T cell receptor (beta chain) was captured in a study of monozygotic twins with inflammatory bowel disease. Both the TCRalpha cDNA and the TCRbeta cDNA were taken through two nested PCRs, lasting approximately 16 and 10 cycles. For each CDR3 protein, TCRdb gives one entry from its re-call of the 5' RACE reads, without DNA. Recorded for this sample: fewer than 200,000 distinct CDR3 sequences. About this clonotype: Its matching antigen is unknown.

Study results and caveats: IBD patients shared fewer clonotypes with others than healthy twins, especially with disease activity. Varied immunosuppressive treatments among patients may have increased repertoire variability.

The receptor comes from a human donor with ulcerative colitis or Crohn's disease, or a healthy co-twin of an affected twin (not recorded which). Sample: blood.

CDR3 protein: CASSDSPIGVGRGKLFF. V and J are TRBV25-1 and TRBJ1-4. CDR3 length equals 17 residues. Per germline, CDR1 MGHDK and CDR2 SYGVNS.